This entry concerns a single T cell receptor (beta chain). The CDR3 runs to 15 residues. V dropped 5 bases and J dropped 10; count of bases not matched to a gene: 11. The V gene's germline CDR1 is LNHDA and CDR2 SQIVND (reference sequence). Some clones are missing from TCRdb's copy, which holds only in-frame ones; the method was immunoSEQ multiplex PCR. The profile covers hundreds of thousands of clones, with 70% to 90% appearing a single time and approximately 12% taken by the ten largest. This entry belongs to a study of blood T cell repertoires in COVID-19. About the study: COVID-19 samples, acute and convalescent, were from the United States, Italy and Spain. Sources were T cells, B-cell-depleted T cells, or PBMCs; the material itself was cDNA or gDNA.

This clonotype originated in a woman aged 18-29 years who had recovered from COVID-19. The sequencing input was peripheral blood. V usage is TRBV19 and J usage is TRBJ2-1; 10 bases are shared with TRBD2. Written as DNA, the CDR3 is TGTGCCAGTAGTTCCTCTGGACTAGCGGAGGGGGAGCAGTTCTTC. The encoded protein is CASSSSGLAEGEQFF. Full variable domain (rest looked up from reference TRBV19 and TRBJ2-1): DGGITQSPKYLFRKEGQNVTLSCEQNLNHDAMYWYRQDPGQGLRLIYYSQIVNDFQKGDIAEGYSVSREKKESFPLTVTSAQKNPTAFYLCASSSSGLAEGEQFFGPGTRLTVL.